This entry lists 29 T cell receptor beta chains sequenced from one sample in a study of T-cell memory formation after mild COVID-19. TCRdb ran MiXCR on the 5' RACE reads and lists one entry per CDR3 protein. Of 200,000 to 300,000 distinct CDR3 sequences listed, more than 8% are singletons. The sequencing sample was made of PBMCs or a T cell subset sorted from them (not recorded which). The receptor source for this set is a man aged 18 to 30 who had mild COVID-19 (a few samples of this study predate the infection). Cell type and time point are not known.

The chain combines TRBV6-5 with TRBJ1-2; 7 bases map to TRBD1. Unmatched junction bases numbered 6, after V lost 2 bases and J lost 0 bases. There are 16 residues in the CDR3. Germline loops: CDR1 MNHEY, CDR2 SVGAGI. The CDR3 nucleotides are TGTGCCAGCAGTTACAACCGACAGGGAACTAACTATGGCTACACCTTC. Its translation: CASSYNRQGTNYGYTF.

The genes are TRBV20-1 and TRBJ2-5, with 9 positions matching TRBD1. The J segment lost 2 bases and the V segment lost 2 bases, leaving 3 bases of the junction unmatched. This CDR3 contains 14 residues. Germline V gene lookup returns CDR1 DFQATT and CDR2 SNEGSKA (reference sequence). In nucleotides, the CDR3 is TGCAGTGCTAGATCGGGGACAGGGCAAGAGACCCAGTACTTC. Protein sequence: CSARSGTGQETQYF.

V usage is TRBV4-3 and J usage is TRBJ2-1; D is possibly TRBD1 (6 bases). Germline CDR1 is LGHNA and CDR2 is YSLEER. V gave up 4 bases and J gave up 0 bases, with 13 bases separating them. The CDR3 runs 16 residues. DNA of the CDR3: TGCGCCAGCAGCCTGTCCACAGGGAGCTCCTACAATGAGCAGTTCTTC. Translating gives CASSLSTGSSYNEQFF.

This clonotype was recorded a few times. The CDR3 sequence: CASSTLPLNTPASGGGNEQFF. CDR3 sequence (DNA): TGTGCCAGCAGCACCCTCCCACTGAACACTCCGGCTAGCGGGGGGGGGAATGAGCAGTTCTTC. The chain combines TRBV6-2 or TRBV6-3 with TRBJ2-1; 12 bases match TRBD2. This CDR3 has 21 residues. Germline V gene sequence: CDR1 MNHEY, CDR2 SVGEGT. V dropped 6 bases and J dropped 7; count of bases not matched to a gene: 25.

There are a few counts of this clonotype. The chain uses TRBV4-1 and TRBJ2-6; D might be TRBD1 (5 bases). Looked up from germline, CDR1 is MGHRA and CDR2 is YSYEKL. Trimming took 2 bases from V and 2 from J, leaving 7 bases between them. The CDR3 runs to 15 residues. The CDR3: CASSQKGTGANVLTF. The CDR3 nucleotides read TGCGCCAGCAGCCAAAAGGGGACTGGGGCCAACGTCCTGACTTTC.

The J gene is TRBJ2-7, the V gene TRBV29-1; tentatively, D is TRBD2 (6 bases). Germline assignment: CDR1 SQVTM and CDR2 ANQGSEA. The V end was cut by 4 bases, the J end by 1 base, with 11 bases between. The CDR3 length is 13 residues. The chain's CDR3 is CSVARGFSYEQYF. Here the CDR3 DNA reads TGCAGCGTTGCCCGGGGGTTTTCCTACGAGCAGTACTTC.

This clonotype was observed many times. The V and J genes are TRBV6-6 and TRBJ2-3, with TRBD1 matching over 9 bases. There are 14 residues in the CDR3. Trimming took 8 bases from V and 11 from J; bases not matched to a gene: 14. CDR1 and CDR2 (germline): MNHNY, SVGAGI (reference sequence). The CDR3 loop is CASGLTGTGSGQYF. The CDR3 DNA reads TGTGCCAGCGGACTCACCGGGACAGGGAGTGGGCAGTATTTT.

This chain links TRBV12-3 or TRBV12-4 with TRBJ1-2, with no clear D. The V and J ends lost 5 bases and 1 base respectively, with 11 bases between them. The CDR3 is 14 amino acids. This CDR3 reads CASSPSYFNYGYTF. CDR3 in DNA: TGTGCCAGCAGTCCGTCCTATTTTAACTATGGCTACACCTTC.

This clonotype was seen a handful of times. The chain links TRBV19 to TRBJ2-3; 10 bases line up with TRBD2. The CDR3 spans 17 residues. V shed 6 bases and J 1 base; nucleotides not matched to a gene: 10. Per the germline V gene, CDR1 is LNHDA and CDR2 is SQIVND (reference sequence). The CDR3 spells CASRRAGGTYGTDTQYF. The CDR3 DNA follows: TGTGCCAGTAGGAGAGCGGGGGGGACTTACGGCACAGATACGCAGTATTTT.

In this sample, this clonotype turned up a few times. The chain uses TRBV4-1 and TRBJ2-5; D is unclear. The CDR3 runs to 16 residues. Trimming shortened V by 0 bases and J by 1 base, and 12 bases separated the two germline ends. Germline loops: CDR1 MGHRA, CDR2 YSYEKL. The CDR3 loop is CASSQDSTYLQETQYF. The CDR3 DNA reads TGCGCCAGCAGCCAAGATTCTACCTACCTCCAAGAGACCCAGTACTTC.

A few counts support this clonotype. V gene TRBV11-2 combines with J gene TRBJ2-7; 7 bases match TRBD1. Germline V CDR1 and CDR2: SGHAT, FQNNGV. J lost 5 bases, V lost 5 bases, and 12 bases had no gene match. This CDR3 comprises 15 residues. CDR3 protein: CASSRRDSLANEQYF. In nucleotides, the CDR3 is TGTGCCAGCAGCCGCCGGGACAGTCTGGCAAACGAGCAGTACTTC.

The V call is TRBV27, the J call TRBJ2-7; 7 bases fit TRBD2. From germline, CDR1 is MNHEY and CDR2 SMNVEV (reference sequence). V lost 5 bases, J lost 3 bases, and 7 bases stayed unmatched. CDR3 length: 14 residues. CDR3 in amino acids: CASSGGGRNYEQYV. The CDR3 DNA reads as TGTGCCAGCAGTGGCGGGGGAAGGAACTACGAGCAGTACGTC.

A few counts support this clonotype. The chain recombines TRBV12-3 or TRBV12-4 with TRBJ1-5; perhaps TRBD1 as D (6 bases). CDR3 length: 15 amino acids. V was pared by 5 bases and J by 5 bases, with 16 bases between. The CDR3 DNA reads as TGTGCCAGCAGTCTACGGGACACCCTTTATCAGCCCCAGCATTTT. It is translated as CASSLRDTLYQPQHF.

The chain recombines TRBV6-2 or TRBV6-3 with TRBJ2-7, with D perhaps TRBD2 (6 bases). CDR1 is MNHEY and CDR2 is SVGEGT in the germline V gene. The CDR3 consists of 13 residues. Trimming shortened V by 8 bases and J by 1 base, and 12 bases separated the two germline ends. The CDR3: CASGIGGSYEQYV. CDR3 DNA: TGTGCCAGCGGTATTGGGGGGTCCTACGAGCAGTACGTC.

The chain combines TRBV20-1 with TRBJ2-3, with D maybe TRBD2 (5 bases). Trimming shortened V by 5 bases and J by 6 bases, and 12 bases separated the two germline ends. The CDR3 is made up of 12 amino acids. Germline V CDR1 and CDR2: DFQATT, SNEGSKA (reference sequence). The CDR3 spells CSAPGPGDTQYF. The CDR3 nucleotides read TGCAGTGCTCCCGGACCGGGGGATACGCAGTATTTT.

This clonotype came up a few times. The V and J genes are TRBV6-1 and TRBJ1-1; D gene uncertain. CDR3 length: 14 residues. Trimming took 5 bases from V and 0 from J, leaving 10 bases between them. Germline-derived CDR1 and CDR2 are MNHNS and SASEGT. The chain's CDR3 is CASSQTGMNTEAFF. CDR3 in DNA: TGTGCCAGCAGTCAAACCGGAATGAACACTGAAGCTTTCTTT.

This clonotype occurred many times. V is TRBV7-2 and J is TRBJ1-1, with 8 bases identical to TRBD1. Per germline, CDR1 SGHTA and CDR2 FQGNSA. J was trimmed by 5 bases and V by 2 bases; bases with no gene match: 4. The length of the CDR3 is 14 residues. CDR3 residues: CASSLSGGGTEAFF. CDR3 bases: TGTGCCAGCAGCTTATCAGGGGGCGGAACTGAAGCTTTCTTT.

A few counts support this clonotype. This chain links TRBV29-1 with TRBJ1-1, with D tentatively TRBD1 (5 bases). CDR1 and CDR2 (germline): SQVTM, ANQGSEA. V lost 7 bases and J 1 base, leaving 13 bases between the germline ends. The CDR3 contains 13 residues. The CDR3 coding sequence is TGCAGCGCCAACCGGGACGGGAACACTGAAGCTTTCTTT. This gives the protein CSANRDGNTEAFF.

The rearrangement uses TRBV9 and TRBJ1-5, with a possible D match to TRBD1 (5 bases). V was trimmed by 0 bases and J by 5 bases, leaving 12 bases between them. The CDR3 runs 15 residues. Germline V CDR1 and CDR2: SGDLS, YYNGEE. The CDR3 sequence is CASSVEAGFDQPQHF. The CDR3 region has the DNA TGTGCCAGCAGCGTAGAGGCAGGGTTCGATCAGCCCCAGCATTTT.

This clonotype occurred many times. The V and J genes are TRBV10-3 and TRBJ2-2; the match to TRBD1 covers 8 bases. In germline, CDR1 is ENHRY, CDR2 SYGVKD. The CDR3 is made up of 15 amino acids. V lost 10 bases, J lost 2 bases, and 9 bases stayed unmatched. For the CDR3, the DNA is TGTGCCACATCCTCGGACAGGGCTAACACCGGGGAGCTGTTTTTT. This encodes CATSSDRANTGELFF.

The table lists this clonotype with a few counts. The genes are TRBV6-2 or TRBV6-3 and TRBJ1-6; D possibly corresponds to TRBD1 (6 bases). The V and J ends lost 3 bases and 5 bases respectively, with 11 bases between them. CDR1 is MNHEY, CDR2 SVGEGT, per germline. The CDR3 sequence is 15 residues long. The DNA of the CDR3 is TGTGCCAGCAGTTATCCAAGGGGGAATAATTCACCCCTCCACTTT. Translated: CASSYPRGNNSPLHF.

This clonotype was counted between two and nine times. CDR3: CASSPGDRDRSYEQYF. For the CDR3, the DNA is TGCGCCAGCAGCCCGGGGGACAGGGACCGTTCCTACGAGCAGTACTTC. The gene calls are TRBV5-1 and TRBJ2-7; 9 bases align to TRBD1. CDR1 and CDR2 from the germline V gene are SGHRS and YFSETQ. The CDR3 is 16 amino acids. The J segment lost 1 base and the V segment lost 4 bases, leaving 9 bases of the junction unmatched.

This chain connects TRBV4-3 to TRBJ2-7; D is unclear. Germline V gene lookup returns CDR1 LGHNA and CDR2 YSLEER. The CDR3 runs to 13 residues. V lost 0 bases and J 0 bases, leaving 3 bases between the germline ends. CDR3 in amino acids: CASSQEDSYEQYF. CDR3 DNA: TGCGCCAGCAGCCAAGAAGACTCCTACGAGCAGTACTTC.

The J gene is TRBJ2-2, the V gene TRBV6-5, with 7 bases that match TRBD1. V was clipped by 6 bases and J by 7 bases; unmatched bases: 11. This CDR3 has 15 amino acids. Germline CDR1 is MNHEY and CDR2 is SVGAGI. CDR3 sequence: CASSRDRAFYGELFF. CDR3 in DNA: TGTGCCAGCAGCCGAGACAGGGCATTTTACGGGGAGCTGTTTTTT.

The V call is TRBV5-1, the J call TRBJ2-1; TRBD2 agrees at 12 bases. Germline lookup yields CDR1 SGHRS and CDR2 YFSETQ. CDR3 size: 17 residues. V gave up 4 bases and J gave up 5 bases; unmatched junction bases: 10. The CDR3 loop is CASSLRLAGDNDNEQFF. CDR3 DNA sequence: TGCGCCAGCAGCCTACGACTAGCGGGGGATAACGACAATGAGCAGTTCTTC.

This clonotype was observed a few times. The CDR3 is CASSVEPDTEAFF. The DNA of the CDR3 is TGTGCCAGCAGCGTAGAACCGGACACTGAAGCTTTCTTT. This chain uses TRBV9 with TRBJ1-1; D is unresolved. The V end was cut by 0 bases, the J end by 3 bases, with 6 bases between. Germline CDR1 is SGDLS and CDR2 is YYNGEE. The CDR3 runs 13 residues.

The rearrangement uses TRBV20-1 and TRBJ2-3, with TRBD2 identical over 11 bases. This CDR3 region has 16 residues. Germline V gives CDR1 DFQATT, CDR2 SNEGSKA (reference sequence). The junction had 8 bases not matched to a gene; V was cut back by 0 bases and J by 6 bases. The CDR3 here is CSARESSGGTADTQYF. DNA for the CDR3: TGCAGTGCTAGAGAGTCTAGCGGGGGGACCGCGGATACGCAGTATTTT.

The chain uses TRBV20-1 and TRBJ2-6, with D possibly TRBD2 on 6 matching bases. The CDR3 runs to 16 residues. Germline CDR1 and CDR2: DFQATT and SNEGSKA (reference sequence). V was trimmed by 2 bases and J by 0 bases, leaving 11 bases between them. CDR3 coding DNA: TGCAGTGCTAGATGGGACGGGAGCTCTGGGGCCAACGTCCTGACTTTC. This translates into CSARWDGSSGANVLTF.

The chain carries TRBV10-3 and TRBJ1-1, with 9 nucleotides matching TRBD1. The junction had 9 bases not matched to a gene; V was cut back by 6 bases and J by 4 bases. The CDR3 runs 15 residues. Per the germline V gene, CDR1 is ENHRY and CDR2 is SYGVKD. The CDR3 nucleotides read TGTGCCATCAGCGACAGGGGGAATCGCGGCACTGAAGCTTTCTTT. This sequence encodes CAISDRGNRGTEAFF.